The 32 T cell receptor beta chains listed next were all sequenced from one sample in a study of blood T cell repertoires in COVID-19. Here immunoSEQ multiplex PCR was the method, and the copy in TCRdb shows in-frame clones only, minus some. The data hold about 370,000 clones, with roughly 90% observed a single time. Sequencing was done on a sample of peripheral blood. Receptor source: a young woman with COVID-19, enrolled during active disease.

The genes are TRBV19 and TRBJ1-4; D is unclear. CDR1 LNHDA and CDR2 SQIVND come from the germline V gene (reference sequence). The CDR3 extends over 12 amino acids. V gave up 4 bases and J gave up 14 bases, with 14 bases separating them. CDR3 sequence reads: CASSTGKTSLFF. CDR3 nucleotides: TGTGCCAGTAGTACTGGAAAGACAAGCCTGTTTTTT.

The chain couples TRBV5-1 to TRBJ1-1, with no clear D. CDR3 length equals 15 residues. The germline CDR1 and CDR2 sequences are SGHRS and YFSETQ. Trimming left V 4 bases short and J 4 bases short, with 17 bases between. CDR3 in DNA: TGCGCCAGCAGCCCCACAGCGGGATCGGGCACTGAAGCTTTCTTT. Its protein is CASSPTAGSGTEAFF.

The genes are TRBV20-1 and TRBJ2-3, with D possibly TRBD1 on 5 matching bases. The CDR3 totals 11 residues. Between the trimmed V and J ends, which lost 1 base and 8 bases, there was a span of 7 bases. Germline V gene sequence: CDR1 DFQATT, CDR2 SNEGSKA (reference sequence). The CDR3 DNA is TGCAGTGCTAGAGGACAGAGTACGCAGTATTTT. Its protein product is CSARGQSTQYF.

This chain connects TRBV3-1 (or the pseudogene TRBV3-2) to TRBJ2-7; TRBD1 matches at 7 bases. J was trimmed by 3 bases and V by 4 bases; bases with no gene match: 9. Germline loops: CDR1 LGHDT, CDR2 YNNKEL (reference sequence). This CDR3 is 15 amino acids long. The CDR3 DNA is TGTGCCAGCAGCCTCGAAGACAGGGAAAGCTACGAGCAGTACTTC. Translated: CASSLEDRESYEQYF.

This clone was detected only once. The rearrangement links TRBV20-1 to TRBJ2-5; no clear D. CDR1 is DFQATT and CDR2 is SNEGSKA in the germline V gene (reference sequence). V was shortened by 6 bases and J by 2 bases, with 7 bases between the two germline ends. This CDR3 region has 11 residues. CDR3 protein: CSAKTQETQYF. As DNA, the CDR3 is TGCAGTGCGAAGACTCAAGAGACCCAGTACTTC.

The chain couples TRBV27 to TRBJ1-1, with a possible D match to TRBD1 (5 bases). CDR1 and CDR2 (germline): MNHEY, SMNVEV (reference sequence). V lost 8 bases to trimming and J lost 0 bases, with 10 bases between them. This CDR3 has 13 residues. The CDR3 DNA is TGTGCCAGCCGCGACAGACTGAACACTGAAGCTTTCTTT. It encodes CASRDRLNTEAFF.

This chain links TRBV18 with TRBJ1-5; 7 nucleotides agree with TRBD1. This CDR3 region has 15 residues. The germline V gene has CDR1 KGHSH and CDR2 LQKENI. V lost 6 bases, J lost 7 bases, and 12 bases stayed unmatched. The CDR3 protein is CASSDQGVEVQPQHF. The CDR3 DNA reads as TGTGCCAGCTCCGACCAGGGGGTCGAAGTACAGCCCCAGCATTTT.

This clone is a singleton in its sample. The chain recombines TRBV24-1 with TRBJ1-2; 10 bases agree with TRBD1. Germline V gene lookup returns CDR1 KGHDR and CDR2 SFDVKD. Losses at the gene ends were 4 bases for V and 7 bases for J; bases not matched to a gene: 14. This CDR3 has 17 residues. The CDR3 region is CATSDQSFGTGVSGYTF. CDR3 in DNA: TGTGCCACCAGTGACCAATCTTTCGGGACAGGGGTCTCTGGCTACACCTTC.

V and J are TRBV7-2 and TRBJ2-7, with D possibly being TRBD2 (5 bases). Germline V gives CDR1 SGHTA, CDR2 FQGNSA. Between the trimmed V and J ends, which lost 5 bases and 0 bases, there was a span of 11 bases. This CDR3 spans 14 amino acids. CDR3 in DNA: TGTGCCAGCAGCCCACGGGGTACCTCCTACGAGCAGTACTTC. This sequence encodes CASSPRGTSYEQYF.

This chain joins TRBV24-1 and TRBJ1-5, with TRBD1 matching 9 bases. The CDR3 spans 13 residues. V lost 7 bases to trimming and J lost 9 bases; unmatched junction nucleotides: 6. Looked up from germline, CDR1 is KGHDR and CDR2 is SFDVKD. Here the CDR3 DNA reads TGTGCCACCAGAAAAACAGGGGGCCTGCCCCAGCATTTT. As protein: CATRKTGGLPQHF.

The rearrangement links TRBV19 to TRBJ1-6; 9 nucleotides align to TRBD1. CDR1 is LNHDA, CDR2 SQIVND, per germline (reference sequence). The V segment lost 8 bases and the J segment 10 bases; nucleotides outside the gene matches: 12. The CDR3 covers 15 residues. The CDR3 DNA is TGTGCCAGTCGAACCCGGGACAGGGTGGAATCACCCCTCCACTTT. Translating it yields CASRTRDRVESPLHF.

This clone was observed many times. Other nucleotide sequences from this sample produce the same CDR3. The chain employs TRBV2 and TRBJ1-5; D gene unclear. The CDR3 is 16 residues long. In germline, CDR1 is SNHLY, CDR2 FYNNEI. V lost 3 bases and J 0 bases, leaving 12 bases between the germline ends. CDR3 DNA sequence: TGTGCCAGCAGTGACCCTCGAGCGGTTAGCAATCAGCCCCAGCATTTT. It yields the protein CASSDPRAVSNQPQHF.

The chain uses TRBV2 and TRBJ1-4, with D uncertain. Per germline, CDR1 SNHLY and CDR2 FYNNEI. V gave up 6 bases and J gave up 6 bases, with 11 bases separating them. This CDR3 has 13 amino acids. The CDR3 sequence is CASSISRDEKLFF. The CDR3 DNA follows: TGTGCCAGCAGCATCTCCCGGGATGAAAAACTGTTTTTT.

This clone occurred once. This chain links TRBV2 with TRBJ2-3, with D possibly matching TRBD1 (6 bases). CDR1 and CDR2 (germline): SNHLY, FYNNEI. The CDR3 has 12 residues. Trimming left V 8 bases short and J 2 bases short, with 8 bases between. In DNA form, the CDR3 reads TGTGCCAGCCGGGACAACACAGATACGCAGTATTTT. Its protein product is CASRDNTDTQYF.

CDR3 protein: CASSKTSSYNEQFF. The CDR3 DNA follows: TGTGCCAGTAGTAAGACTAGCTCCTACAATGAGCAGTTCTTC. The chain combines TRBV19 with TRBJ2-1; TRBD2 is a possible D gene (6 bases). Trimming took 4 bases from V and 0 from J, leaving 7 bases between them. Germline V CDR1 and CDR2: LNHDA, SQIVND (reference sequence). The CDR3 extends over 14 amino acids.

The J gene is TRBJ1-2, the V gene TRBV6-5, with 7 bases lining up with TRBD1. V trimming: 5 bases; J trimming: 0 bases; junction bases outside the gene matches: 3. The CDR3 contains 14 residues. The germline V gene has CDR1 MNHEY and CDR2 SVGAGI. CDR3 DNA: TGTGCCAGCAGTCCGGGACAGACTAACTATGGCTACACCTTC. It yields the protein CASSPGQTNYGYTF.

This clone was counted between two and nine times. CDR3 DNA: TGTGCCAGCAGCCCGCGGTTAGCTGGAGAAAAACTGTTTTTT. This sequence encodes CASSPRLAGEKLFF. The chain recombines TRBV7-2 with TRBJ1-4; no reliable D call. Trimming stripped 5 bases from V and 8 bases from J, with 15 bases between. Germline CDR1 and CDR2: SGHTA and FQGNSA. This CDR3 has 14 residues. The full variable domain, with the rest looked up from reference TRBV7-2 and TRBJ1-4, is GAGVSQSPSNKVTEKGKDVELRCDPISGHTALYWYRQSLGQGLEFLIYFQGNSAPDKSGLPSDRFSAERTGGSVSTLTIQRTQQEDSAVYLCASSPRLAGEKLFFGSGTQLSVL.

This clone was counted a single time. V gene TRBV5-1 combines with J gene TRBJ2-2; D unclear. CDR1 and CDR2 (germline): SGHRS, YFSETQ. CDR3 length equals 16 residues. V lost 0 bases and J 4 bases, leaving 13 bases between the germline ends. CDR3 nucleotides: TGCGCCAGCAGCTTGGCCGAGAATCAAATCACCGGGGAGCTGTTTTTT. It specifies CASSLAENQITGELFF.

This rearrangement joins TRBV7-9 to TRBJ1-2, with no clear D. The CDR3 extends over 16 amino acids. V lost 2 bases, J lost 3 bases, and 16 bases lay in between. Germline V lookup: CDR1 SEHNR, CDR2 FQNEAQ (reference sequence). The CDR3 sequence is CASSLSRSTSDYGYTF. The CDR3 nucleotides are TGTGCCAGCAGCTTATCCCGCTCGACCAGCGACTATGGCTACACCTTC.

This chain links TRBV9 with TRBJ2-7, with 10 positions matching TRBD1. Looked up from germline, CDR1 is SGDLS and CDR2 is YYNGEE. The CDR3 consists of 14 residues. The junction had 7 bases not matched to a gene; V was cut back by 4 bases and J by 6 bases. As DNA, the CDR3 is TGTGCCAGCAGCAAGGGACAGGGGTTGATCGAGCAGTACTTC. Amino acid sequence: CASSKGQGLIEQYF.

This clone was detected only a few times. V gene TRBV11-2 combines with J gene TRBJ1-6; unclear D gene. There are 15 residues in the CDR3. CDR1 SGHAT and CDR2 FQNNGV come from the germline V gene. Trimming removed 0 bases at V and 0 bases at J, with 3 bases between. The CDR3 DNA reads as TGTGCCAGCAGCTTAGAGAGCTCCTATAATTCACCCCTCCACTTT. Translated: CASSLESSYNSPLHF. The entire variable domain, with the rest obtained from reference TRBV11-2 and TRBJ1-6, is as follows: EAGVAQSPRYKIIEKRQSVAFWCNPISGHATLYWYQQILGQGPKLLIQFQNNGVVDDSQLPKDRFSAERLKGVDSTLKIQPAKLEDSAVYLCASSLESSYNSPLHFGNGTRLTVT.

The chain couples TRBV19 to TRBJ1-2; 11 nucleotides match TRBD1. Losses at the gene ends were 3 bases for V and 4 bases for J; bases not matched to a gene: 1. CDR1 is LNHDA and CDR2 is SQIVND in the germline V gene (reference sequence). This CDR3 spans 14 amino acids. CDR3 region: CASSMDRGPYGYTF. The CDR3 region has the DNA TGTGCCAGTAGTATGGACAGGGGGCCCTATGGCTACACCTTC.

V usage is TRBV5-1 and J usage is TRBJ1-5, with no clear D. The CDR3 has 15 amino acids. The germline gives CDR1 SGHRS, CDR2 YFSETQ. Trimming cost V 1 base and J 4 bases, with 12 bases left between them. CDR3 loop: CASSLRPGNNQPQHF. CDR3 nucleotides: TGCGCCAGCAGCTTGCGCCCCGGTAATAATCAGCCCCAGCATTTT. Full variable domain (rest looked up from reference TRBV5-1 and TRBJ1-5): KAGVTQTPRYLIKTRGQQVTLSCSPISGHRSVSWYQQTPGQGLQFLFEYFSETQRNKGNFPGRFSGRQFSNSRSEMNVSTLELGDSALYLCASSLRPGNNQPQHFGDGTRLSIL.

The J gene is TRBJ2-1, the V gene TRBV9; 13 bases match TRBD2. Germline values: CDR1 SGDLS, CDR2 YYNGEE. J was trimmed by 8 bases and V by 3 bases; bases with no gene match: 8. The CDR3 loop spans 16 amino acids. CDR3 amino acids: CASSATSGRAPDEQFF. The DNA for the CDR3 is TGTGCCAGCAGCGCAACTAGCGGGAGGGCCCCGGATGAGCAGTTCTTC.

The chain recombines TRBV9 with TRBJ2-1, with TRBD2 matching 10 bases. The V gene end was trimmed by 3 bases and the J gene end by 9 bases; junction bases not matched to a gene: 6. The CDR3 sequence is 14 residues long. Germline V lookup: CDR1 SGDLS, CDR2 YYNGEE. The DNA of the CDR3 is TGTGCCAGCAGCGCCGTAGCGGGAGGCCCTGAGCAGTTCTTC. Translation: CASSAVAGGPEQFF.

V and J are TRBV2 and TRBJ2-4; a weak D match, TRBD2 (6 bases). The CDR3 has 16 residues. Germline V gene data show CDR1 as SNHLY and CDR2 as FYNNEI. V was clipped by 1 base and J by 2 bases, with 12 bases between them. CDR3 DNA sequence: TGTGCCAGCAGTGAAGTCCTAGCGAGGCCCAAAAACATTCAGTACTTC. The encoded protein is CASSEVLARPKNIQYF.

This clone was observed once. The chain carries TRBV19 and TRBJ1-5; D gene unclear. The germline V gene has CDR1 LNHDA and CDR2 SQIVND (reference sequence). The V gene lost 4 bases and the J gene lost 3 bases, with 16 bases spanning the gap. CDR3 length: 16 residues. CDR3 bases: TGTGCCAGTAGTAAACTACCGGGAGACGCCAATCAGCCCCAGCATTTT. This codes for CASSKLPGDANQPQHF.

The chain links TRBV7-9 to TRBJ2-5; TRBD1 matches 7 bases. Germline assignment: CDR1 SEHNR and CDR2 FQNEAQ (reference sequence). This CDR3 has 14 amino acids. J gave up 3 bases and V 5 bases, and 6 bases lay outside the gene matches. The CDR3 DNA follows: TGTGCCAGCAGCCATGGGACAGTCAAAGAGACCCAGTACTTC. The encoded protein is CASSHGTVKETQYF. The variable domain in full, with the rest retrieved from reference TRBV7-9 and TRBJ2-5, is DTGVSQNPRHKITKRGQNVTFRCDPISEHNRLYWYRQTLGQGPEFLTYFQNEAQLEKSRLLSDRFSAERPKGSFSTLEIQRTEQGDSAMYLCASSHGTVKETQYFGPGTRLLVL.

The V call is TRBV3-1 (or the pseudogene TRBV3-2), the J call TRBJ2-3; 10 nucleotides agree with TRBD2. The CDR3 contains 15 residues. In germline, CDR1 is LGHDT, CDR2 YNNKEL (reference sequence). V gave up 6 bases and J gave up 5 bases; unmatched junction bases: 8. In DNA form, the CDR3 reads TGTGCCAGCAGTGAACCGGGACTAGCGAGAGATACGCAGTATTTT. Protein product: CASSEPGLARDTQYF.

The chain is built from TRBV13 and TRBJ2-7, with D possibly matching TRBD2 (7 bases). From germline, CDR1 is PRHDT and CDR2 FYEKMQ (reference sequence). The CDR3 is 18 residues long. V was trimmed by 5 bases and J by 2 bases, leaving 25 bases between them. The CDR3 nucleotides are TGTGCCAGCAGCCCGTCCTGGGGGGGATTGGACAGAACCTACGAGCAGTACTTC. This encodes CASSPSWGGLDRTYEQYF.

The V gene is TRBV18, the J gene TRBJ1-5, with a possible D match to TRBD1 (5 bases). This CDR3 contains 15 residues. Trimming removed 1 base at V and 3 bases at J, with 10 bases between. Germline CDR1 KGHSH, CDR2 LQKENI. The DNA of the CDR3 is TGTGCCAGCTCACCACAGGAGGGGCACAATCAGCCCCAGCATTTT. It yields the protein CASSPQEGHNQPQHF.

CDR3 coding DNA: TGTGCCAGCAGCTTTGGTCAGGGTCCCAACGAGCAGTACGTC. This translates into CASSFGQGPNEQYV. This chain connects TRBV7-8 to TRBJ2-7, with a possible D match to TRBD1 (5 bases). Between the trimmed V and J ends, which lost 3 bases and 5 bases, there was a span of 14 bases. The germline CDR1 and CDR2 sequences are SGHVS and FQNEAQ. The CDR3 loop spans 14 amino acids.